This passage covers 3 T cell receptor beta chains from one sample sequenced in a study of blood T cell repertoires in COVID-19. Measured with immunoSEQ multiplex PCR; TCRdb has only the in-frame clones, and not every one. Of some 300,000 clones listed, approximately 91% were seen once; the top ten hold 3.9%. The sequenced sample consisted of PBMCs or T cells enriched from blood (not recorded which). The origin of the receptors is a woman aged 25 to 39 who had been exposed to COVID-19.

The chain employs TRBV12-3 or TRBV12-4 and TRBJ1-2, with D tentatively TRBD1 (6 bases). This CDR3 has 12 residues. The V and J ends lost 6 bases and 6 bases respectively, with 11 bases between them. CDR3 coding DNA: TGTGCCAGCAGCCGTACAGGGAATGGCTACACCTTC. Its protein is CASSRTGNGYTF.

The V and J genes are TRBV19 and TRBJ1-3; TRBD1 might be the D (5 bases). Germline CDR1 LNHDA, CDR2 SQIVND (reference sequence). The CDR3 length is 15 residues. The V end lost 6 bases, the J end lost 0 bases, and 12 bases lay between the germline ends. The CDR3 loop reads CASRPDRASGNTIYF. The CDR3 DNA is TGTGCCAGTAGGCCTGACAGAGCCTCTGGAAACACCATATATTTT.

The chain links TRBV11-2 to TRBJ2-3, with D perhaps matching TRBD1 (5 bases). Trimming took off 2 bases at V and 7 bases at J, with 16 bases between the two ends. The CDR3 sequence is 15 residues long. CDR1 is SGHAT and CDR2 is FQNNGV in the germline V gene. As DNA, the CDR3 is TGTGCCAGCAGCTTATCCCCATTGGGGCTTAATACGCAGTATTTT. As protein: CASSLSPLGLNTQYF.